One sample yielded the 17 T cell receptor beta chains listed below, sequenced in a study of cytomegalovirus exposure and HLA in healthy donors. Assay used: immunoSEQ multiplex PCR; TCRdb lists only in-frame clones, some missing. There are about 69,000 clones in the sample; nearly 96% occur only once, and 4.5% lies in the top ten. The sample taken for sequencing was PBMCs. These receptor sequences come from a woman between 18 and 29 years old in good health and CMV-seropositive.

The CDR3 reads CASGPGTSVLRASYEQYF. The CDR3, as DNA: TGTGCCAGCGGCCCCGGGACTAGCGTCCTAAGAGCCTCCTACGAGCAGTACTTC. This sequence joins TRBV7-9 and TRBJ2-7; 10 bases are shared with TRBD2. CDR1 and CDR2 (germline): SEHNR, FQNEAQ (reference sequence). CDR3 length equals 18 residues. J was trimmed by 0 bases and V by 8 bases; bases with no gene match: 16.

The chain is built from TRBV9 and TRBJ2-2; 9 bases are shared with TRBD1. V dropped 2 bases and J dropped 5; count of bases not matched to a gene: 4. Looked up from germline, CDR1 is SGDLS and CDR2 is YYNGEE. The CDR3 sequence is 15 residues long. Here the CDR3 DNA reads TGTGCCAGCAGCGTTGGGACAGGGCCAACCGGGGAGCTGTTTTTT. The encoded protein is CASSVGTGPTGELFF. Complete variable domain (other parts from reference TRBV9 and TRBJ2-2): DSGVTQTPKHLITATGQRVTLRCSPRSGDLSVYWYQQSLDQGLQFLIQYYNGEERAKGNILERFSAQQFPDLHSELNLSSLELGDSALYFCASSVGTGPTGELFFGEGSRLTVL.

V usage is TRBV15 and J usage is TRBJ1-5; D perhaps matches TRBD1 (5 bases). Germline V CDR1 and CDR2: LNHNV, YYDKDF (reference sequence). The V end lost 1 base, the J end lost 6 bases, and 19 bases lay between the germline ends. The CDR3 is 17 amino acids. The CDR3 DNA is TGTGCCACCAGCAGAGTATCGGGGGGAGCCTGGGGTCAGCCCCAGCATTTT. Translating gives CATSRVSGGAWGQPQHF.

The CDR3 loop is CASSGADEQYF. The DNA for the CDR3 is TGTGCCAGCAGCGGCGCGGACGAGCAGTACTTC. This chain links TRBV21-1 with TRBJ2-7; the DNA was not used to check the table's D call, TRBD2. TRBV21-1 is a pseudogene locus. The CDR3 loop spans 11 amino acids.

The chain has TRBV12-5 and TRBJ2-1; D gene unclear. V lost 6 bases to trimming and J lost 0 bases, with 9 bases between them. This CDR3 has 14 residues. Germline lookup yields CDR1 LGHNT and CDR2 FRNRAP. CDR3 amino acids: CASGGPSSYNEQFF. The CDR3 DNA reads as TGTGCTAGTGGGGGCCCGAGCTCCTACAATGAGCAGTTCTTC.

This rearrangement joins TRBV19 to TRBJ1-5; no clear D. CDR1 is LNHDA and CDR2 is SQIVND in the germline V gene (reference sequence). The CDR3 is 15 amino acids. V was shortened by 5 bases and J by 0 bases, with 11 bases between the two germline ends. CDR3 DNA sequence: TGTGCCAGTAGTTGGTCACAGAATAGCAATCAGCCCCAGCATTTT. As protein: CASSWSQNSNQPQHF.

This clone showed up just once. The chain is built from TRBV27 and TRBJ1-5; 12 positions agree with TRBD1. Germline V CDR1 and CDR2: MNHEY, SMNVEV (reference sequence). The CDR3 consists of 16 residues. After removal of 6 bases from V and 6 bases from J, the junction contained 9 bases not matched to a gene. CDR3 protein: CASSSWGTGGTQPQHF. The CDR3 bases are TGTGCCAGCAGCTCCTGGGGGACAGGGGGCACTCAGCCCCAGCATTTT.

The chain couples TRBV5-3 to TRBJ1-1; no clear D. TRBV5-3 is known as an ORF, though its function is uncertain. CDR3 length: 14 amino acids. The V end was cut by 4 bases, the J end by 1 base, with 11 bases between. The CDR3 coding sequence is TGTGCCAGAAGCACCCGGGGAGAGAACACTGAAGCTTTCTTT. Amino acid sequence: CARSTRGENTEAFF.

The J gene is TRBJ1-2, the V gene TRBV18; the match to TRBD1 covers 10 bases. V lost 5 bases, J lost 3 bases, and 6 bases stayed unmatched. CDR3 length: 15 residues. Germline CDR1 is KGHSH and CDR2 is LQKENI. The CDR3 sequence is CASSSRDRGDYGYTF. The CDR3 region has the DNA TGTGCCAGCTCAAGCCGGGACAGGGGTGACTATGGCTACACCTTC.

This sequence joins TRBV7-2 and TRBJ2-3; the D gene is possibly TRBD2 (7 bases). Deletions cut 6 bases from V and 0 bases from J, with 16 bases between. The CDR3 runs 16 residues. Germline V gives CDR1 SGHTA, CDR2 FQGNSA. In DNA, the CDR3 is TGTGCCAGCAGGAAGGAAAGGGGGGGTAGCACAGATACGCAGTATTTT. The encoded protein is CASRKERGGSTDTQYF.

The chain links TRBV10-3 to TRBJ2-1; D is possibly TRBD2 (5 bases). V lost 3 bases and J 5 bases, leaving 14 bases between the germline ends. Looked up from germline, CDR1 is ENHRY and CDR2 is SYGVKD. The CDR3 runs 15 residues. CDR3: CAISDLGNGDNEQFF. CDR3 nucleotides: TGTGCCATCAGTGATTTAGGGAACGGGGACAATGAGCAGTTCTTC.

The chain is built from TRBV11-3 and TRBJ1-2, with a weak D call TRBD1 (6 bases). The CDR3 spans 12 residues. Germline CDR1 SGHNT, CDR2 YENEEA. Deletions cut 4 bases from V and 4 bases from J, with 7 bases between. The CDR3 bases are TGTGCCAGCAGCTCACAGGGCTATGGCTACACCTTC. Protein sequence: CASSSQGYGYTF.

This chain joins TRBV7-3 and TRBJ2-1; 9 bases are shared with TRBD2. V lost 5 bases, J lost 5 bases, and 7 bases stayed unmatched. The CDR3 sequence is 15 residues long. Germline V gene sequence: CDR1 SGHTA, CDR2 FQGTGA. This chain's CDR3 is CASSPRLAEHNEQFF. The CDR3 region has the DNA TGTGCCAGCAGCCCGCGACTAGCGGAGCACAATGAGCAGTTCTTC.

The rearrangement joins TRBV7-2 to TRBJ2-5; TRBD2 aligns across 11 bases. V lost 3 bases and J lost 5; bases outside the gene matches: 8. Germline values: CDR1 SGHTA, CDR2 FQGNSA. The CDR3 contains 16 residues. Here the CDR3 DNA reads TGTGCCAGCAGCTTCCGTAGCGGGAGGGCCGGGGAGACCCAGTACTTC. This encodes CASSFRSGRAGETQYF.

The chain joins TRBV7-8 to TRBJ2-7, with D possibly TRBD1 on 6 matching bases. Per the germline V gene, CDR1 is SGHVS and CDR2 is FQNEAQ. Trimming removed 5 bases from V and 4 bases from J, with 12 bases in between. CDR3 size: 13 residues. This chain's CDR3 is CASSPRTAYEQYF. Here the CDR3 DNA reads TGTGCCAGCAGCCCTCGGACAGCTTACGAGCAGTACTTC.

V usage is TRBV9 and J usage is TRBJ2-3; 7 bases are a match to TRBD1. The trim removed 0 bases at V and 6 bases at J, leaving 4 bases unmatched. This CDR3 comprises 14 residues. CDR1 SGDLS and CDR2 YYNGEE come from the germline V gene. This CDR3 is CASSVARQGDTQYF. The CDR3 DNA reads TGTGCCAGCAGCGTAGCGAGACAGGGTGATACGCAGTATTTT.

The chain couples TRBV5-1 to TRBJ2-7, with D tentatively TRBD2 (5 bases). The germline CDR1 and CDR2 sequences are SGHRS and YFSETQ. This CDR3 spans 14 amino acids. V was clipped by 4 bases and J by 1 base, with 12 bases between them. The CDR3 DNA sequence: TGCGCCAGCAGCCTCACCGGGAATTCCTACGAGCAGTACTTC. Translating it yields CASSLTGNSYEQYF.